This T cell receptor beta chain is from a study of cytomegalovirus exposure and HLA in healthy donors (dated by TCRdb to the late 2010s). With respect to the entire study: According to an earlier analysis of several hundred of the donors, some 180 million T cells yielded 90 million to 130 million unique TCR beta sequences and about 300 Gb of sequence data. The T cell repertoires of 550 to 850 subjects were profiled by immunosequencing and related to cytomegalovirus serostatus. The genetic ancestry cluster associated with self-reported Caucasian donors included around 76% of the roughly 360 genotyped donors. Roughly 5 DR-DQ haplotypes were handled as single units for association and clustering, since linkage in the cohort was strong. About 280 gigabases of sequencing data and around 85 million unique TCR sequences made up an early release that covered around 640 HLA-typed donors. Along with the roughly 670-subject first cohort, a separate validation cohort of 120 different subjects was used. A later analysis re-analyzed previously published TCR beta repertoires from roughly 600 donors and added high-resolution HLA genotyping to study TCR occurrence patterns. The number of donors typed differed by locus, with about 629-640 for A, B, C, DRB1 and DQB1, roughly 550 for DQA1, 600 to 610 for DPA1, and roughly 450 for DPB1. Donor age, sex, ethnicity and CMV serostatus were collected together with the repertoire data. To predict cytomegalovirus infection status, the study combined high-throughput TCR immunosequencing, statistical association of individual TCRs with disease status, and machine learning. Both class I and class II loci were covered by HLA typing, at four-digit resolution. Among 398 genotyped donors of the cohort, an average of approximately 240,000 unique TCR beta nucleotide sequences were sequenced per donor, roughly 18% of them non-productive. In the later analysis, no new phenotypic data were used to find candidate immune exposures; instead, reliance was placed on TCR beta sequences and their occurrence across donors. An earlier analysis of about 600 of the donors used high-throughput TCR beta sequencing to judge whether each TCR beta V gene segment behaved as functional or pseudogenic. Every discovery cohort repertoire had been produced on one sequencing platform. The study was designed to test whether signatures of past pathogen exposure could be identified by cataloging public T cell receptors. A later genetic analysis used genome-wide SNP genotypes for about three fifths of the 666 donors, treating that subset as a discovery cohort.

The study at large found these results: Cytomegalovirus status was reported to be diagnosed by the classifier with high specificity and sensitivity in both the original and validation cohorts. While some public TCRs were present in many individuals, most TCR sequences turned up only very rarely across donors. CMV serostatus was the only immune exposure information available for the cohort. The sequencing pipeline was judged likely to have produced a cluster of highly shared sequence variants as a technical artifact. Strong co-occurrence of HLA alleles, especially DR and DQ, made assigning TCR associations to individual alleles difficult. A later analysis reported that several top co-occurrence clusters appeared linked to parvovirus B19, influenza, CMV and Epstein-Barr virus. In the study, around 160 TCR beta chains were listed as associated with cytomegalovirus. Because HLA typing was unavailable for some donors at each locus, only the typed subset was used in association tests. In a later genetic analysis, fewer N-insertions in productive TCRs were reported among donors in an Asian-associated ancestry cluster than the approximately 710-donor mean. Linkage disequilibrium might explain the correlated functional status among segregating V segments, but an unknown experimental factor could not be ruled out. It was suggested by the authors that the approach could potentially be generalized to other disease states and immunological phenotypes. Because the 87-base-pair reads could not distinguish some IMGT-functional V segments, including TRBV6-2 and TRBV6-3, those segments were excluded. A later analysis found that HLA-associated TCR beta chains were more clonally expanded and had lower generation probabilities than equally common non-associated chains. In a later analysis, TCR association rates were found to vary across HLA loci, with the most associated TCRs seen for DRB1 alleles and the fewest for HLA-C alleles. The earlier analysis of some 540 of the donors excluded 15 to 20 rarely observed V segments, including chromosome 9 orphons, because counts were too low. In a later genetic analysis, a missense DCLRE1C variant was associated with V-gene and J-gene trimming of TCR beta chains, and the association was replicated in an independent cohort. At a false discovery rate of 0.05, a later analysis linked some 17,000 TCR beta sequences to specific HLA alleles. A further reported finding was that TCR beta sequences accurately predicted the HLA-A and HLA-B alleles for most subjects in the first cohort. In this cohort, only TCR beta chains were sequenced, and detectable features were limited by the absence of alpha or paired-chain data. Three of the identified cytomegalovirus-associated TCR beta chains were confirmed in vitro to be specific for cytomegalovirus antigens. According to a later analysis, most CMV-associated TCR beta chains appeared to be HLA-restricted, and the HLA associations seemed to be driven largely by CMV exposure. In an earlier analysis of 587 of the donors, most TCR beta V segments appeared in productive rearrangements about 90% or about 30% of the time, broadly matching IMGT annotations. Sequencing depth was assumed to be roughly uniform across donors in the presence/absence analyses, though that assumption may not hold.

The junction carries 4 bases between V and J, which are trimmed by 1 base and 6 bases respectively. The germline V gene (reference sequence) yields LNHDA for CDR1 and SQIVND for CDR2. From cysteine to phenylalanine, the CDR3 is 11 amino acids long. The sequence is cut down to CDR3 DNA, 33 bases in frame from base 1. Regarding this clone: The antigen this receptor binds is unknown. Base qualities were left out, and no much larger clone turns up one base away.

The cohort comprised some 700 healthy bone marrow donors. Cohort members were all nominally healthy when sampled, although unrecorded immune exposures were likely present. The donor tested CMV seropositive, placing the donor among the 289 seropositive members of the cohort. A peripheral blood sample was provided by each donor, and peripheral blood mononuclear cells were used for TCR beta sequencing. Genomic DNA was extracted from the blood cell samples with the Qiagen DNeasy Blood Extraction Kit. Libraries came from the immunoSEQ multiplex PCR assay. The multiplex PCR relied on a mix of 60 forward primers for TCR Vbeta segments and 13 reverse primers for TCR Jbeta segments. The CDR3 region of rearranged TCR beta genes was amplified from genomic DNA by a multiplex PCR assay. Amplified TCR beta libraries were sequenced as 87-base-pair reads on the Illumina HiSeq System. Per the authors' processing: A later analysis tallied 75 million to 95 million unique TCR beta chains across the 666 repertoires, and around 10 million of those chains were shared by two or more donors. A nearest-neighbor algorithm error-corrected the raw reads and collapsed the reads into unique sequences, merging closely related sequences to remove PCR and sequencing errors. Alignment of CDR3 sequences to IMGT reference sequences was used to assign V, D and J gene segments. For a sequence to be retained, at least a six-nucleotide match to both a V gene segment and a J gene segment was required. Rearrangements were called productive when the CDR3 lacked stop codons and stayed in frame with V and J; all others were non-productive. Following IMGT convention, CDR3 was defined as the stretch from the second conserved V-encoded cysteine to the conserved J-encoded phenylalanine. The earlier analysis of about 500 of the donors excluded sequences that lacked an unambiguous match to a single V gene segment. In an earlier analysis of a few hundred of the donors, a V segment was called functional when productive rearrangements were above 56.7%, and segregating when the standard deviation between donors exceeded 5%. To diagnose cytomegalovirus status from the catalog of TCR beta chain sequences, a statistical classification framework was built. In a later analysis, V and J genes were assigned by comparing TCR nucleotide sequences against IMGT/GENE-DB human TR gene sequences. In a later analysis, CDR3 sequences and most-parsimonious VDJ recombination scenarios were assigned using the TCRdist pipeline. In a later analysis, each TCR beta chain was defined by its CDR3 amino acid sequence together with its V-gene family, and reads without a unique V-gene family were excluded. In a later analysis, several hundred highly shared, low-generation-probability nucleotide sequences were removed to address suspected cross-contamination and a sequencing artifact. In a later analysis, a clonal expansion index for each public chain was calculated from normalized within-repertoire ranks of inferred template counts. In a later analysis, generation probabilities were computed with a VDJ recombination model fitted to out-of-frame rearrangements, and the resulting probabilities were checked against IGoR. Hypergeometric tests were used in a later analysis to score TCR-TCR, TCR-HLA and TCR-CMV co-occurrence, with a repertoire-size bias correction applied to the TCR pairs. A later analysis estimated false discovery rates by permuting HLA or CMV assignments 20 times. In a later analysis, co-occurring TCRs were grouped using DBSCAN, with TCRdist sequence similarity added in when clustering inside HLA-allele-positive subsets. Repertoires with fewer than 30,000 or more than 120,000 public chains were left out of co-occurrence clustering, as were four to six repertoires with anomalous nucleotide sharing. In TCRdb, the immuneACCESS table is reduced to in-frame sequences with V and J assigned. These tables do not hold every clone; where another copy was compared, an unresolved V gene accounts for under half, and the others remain unexplained. The V and J calls and clone size are taken from that table; D and trimming were inferred from the DNA. This sample gives about 160,000 clones in total; less than 85% of them show up just once. The ten largest clones represent roughly 6.3% of the sample.

The chain joins TRBV19 to TRBJ2-7; the D gene cannot be named for sure. Sequencing was performed on PBMCs. The receptor comes from a man aged 45 to 65 in good health and CMV-seropositive. The CDR3 protein sequence reads: CASSIGGEQYF. The DNA sequence is given as TGTGCCAGTAGTATAGGAGGCGAGCAGTACTTC.